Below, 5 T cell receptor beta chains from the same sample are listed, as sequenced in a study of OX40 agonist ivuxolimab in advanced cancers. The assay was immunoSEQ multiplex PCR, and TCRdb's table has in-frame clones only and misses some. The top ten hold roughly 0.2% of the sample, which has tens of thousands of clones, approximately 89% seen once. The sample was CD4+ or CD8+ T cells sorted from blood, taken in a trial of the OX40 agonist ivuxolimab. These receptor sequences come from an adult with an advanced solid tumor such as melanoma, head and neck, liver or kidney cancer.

The CDR3 nucleotides are TGTGCCAGCAACCTCCCATCTGGAAACACCATATATTTT. This translates into CASNLPSGNTIYF. The chain recombines TRBV5-6 with TRBJ1-3; no definite D call. The germline CDR1 and CDR2 sequences are SGHDT and YYEEEE. V lost 6 bases and J 1 base, leaving 8 bases between the germline ends. The CDR3 covers 13 residues.

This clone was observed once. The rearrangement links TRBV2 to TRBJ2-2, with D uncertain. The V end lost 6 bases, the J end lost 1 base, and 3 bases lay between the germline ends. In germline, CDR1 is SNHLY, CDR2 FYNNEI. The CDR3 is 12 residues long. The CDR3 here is CASRQNTGELFF. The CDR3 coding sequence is TGTGCCAGCAGACAGAACACCGGGGAGCTGTTTTTT.

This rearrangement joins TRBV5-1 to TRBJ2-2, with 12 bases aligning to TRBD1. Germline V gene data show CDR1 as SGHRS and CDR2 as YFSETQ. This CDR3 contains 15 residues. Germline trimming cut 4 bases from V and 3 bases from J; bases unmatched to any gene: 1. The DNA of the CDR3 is TGCGCCAGCAGCGGGGACAGGGGGCACACCGGGGAGCTGTTTTTT. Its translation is CASSGDRGHTGELFF.

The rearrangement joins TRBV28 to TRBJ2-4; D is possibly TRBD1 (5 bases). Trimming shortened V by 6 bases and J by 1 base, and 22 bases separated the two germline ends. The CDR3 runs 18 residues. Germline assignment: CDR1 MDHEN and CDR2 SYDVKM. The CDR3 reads CASSARQGVSLAKNIQYF. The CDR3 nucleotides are TGTGCCAGCAGCGCTCGGCAGGGTGTCAGCTTGGCCAAAAACATTCAGTACTTC.

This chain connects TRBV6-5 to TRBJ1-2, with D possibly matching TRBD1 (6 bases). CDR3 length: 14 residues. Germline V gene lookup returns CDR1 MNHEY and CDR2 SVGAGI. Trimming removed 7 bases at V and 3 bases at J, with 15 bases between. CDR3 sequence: CASTMDSLYYGYTF. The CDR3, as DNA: TGTGCCAGCACGATGGACAGCCTCTACTATGGCTACACCTTC.